Below are 20 T cell receptor beta chains sequenced from a single sample in a study of blood T cell repertoires in COVID-19. The method was immunoSEQ multiplex PCR; TCRdb's version includes in-frame clones alone and lacks a portion of them. The repertoire consists of 150,000 or so clones, with over 75% occurring once and the leading ten covering roughly 9.6%. Input material: peripheral blood. The receptors derive from a man aged 55-75 years with active or convalescent COVID-19.

The chain recombines TRBV29-1 with TRBJ1-1; 8 nucleotides match TRBD1. The CDR3 is 13 residues long. Germline-derived CDR1 and CDR2 are SQVTM and ANQGSEA. J gave up 3 bases and V 6 bases, and 6 bases lay outside the gene matches. The CDR3 spells CSVWTGMYTEAFF. CDR3 bases: TGCAGCGTGTGGACAGGGATGTACACTGAAGCTTTCTTT.

Here the CDR3 reads CATSRTAASGGYNEQFF. The CDR3 bases are TGTGCCACCAGCAGGACGGCTGCTAGCGGGGGATACAATGAGCAGTTCTTC. The V call is TRBV15, the J call TRBJ2-1; 10 bases match TRBD2. V lost 3 bases, J lost 4 bases, and 9 bases stayed unmatched. The CDR3 has 17 residues. Germline loops: CDR1 LNHNV, CDR2 YYDKDF (reference sequence).

The chain has TRBV14 and TRBJ1-1; D is perhaps TRBD1 (5 bases). The CDR3 is 13 residues long. Germline V gives CDR1 SGHDN, CDR2 FVKESK. V was cut by 5 bases and J by 3 bases, with 10 bases left in between. The CDR3 protein is CASSYQQDTEAFF. The DNA of the CDR3 is TGTGCCAGCAGCTATCAACAGGACACTGAAGCTTTCTTT.

This clone was detected only once. J is TRBJ2-1 and V is TRBV4-1; D may be TRBD2 (6 bases). Germline CDR1 reads MGHRA; CDR2 reads YSYEKL. V was pared by 3 bases and J by 7 bases, with 22 bases between. CDR3 size: 17 residues. This CDR3 is CASSQFPGSGPGNEQFF. In DNA form, the CDR3 reads TGCGCCAGCAGCCAGTTTCCGGGGAGCGGGCCAGGTAATGAGCAGTTCTTC.

The chain employs TRBV28 and TRBJ2-7, with D tentatively TRBD2 (5 bases). Germline V gene lookup returns CDR1 MDHEN and CDR2 SYDVKM. The CDR3 is made up of 11 amino acids. The germline V and J ends were trimmed by 8 bases and 4 bases, with 9 bases remaining between them. CDR3 in DNA: TGTGCCAGCGGTTGGGAGTACGAGCAGTACTTC. It translates to CASGWEYEQYF.

This clone was counted a single time. CDR3 in amino acids: CASSPPLTGPLWNSPLHF. In DNA form, the CDR3 reads TGTGCCAGCAGTCCACCCTTAACAGGCCCCCTATGGAATTCACCCCTCCACTTT. The chain carries TRBV27 and TRBJ1-6; the D gene is possibly TRBD1 (5 bases). Germline loops: CDR1 MNHEY, CDR2 SMNVEV (reference sequence). Between the trimmed V and J ends, which lost 5 bases and 7 bases, there was a span of 24 bases. This CDR3 comprises 18 residues.

The chain carries TRBV9 and TRBJ2-2, with D unclear. CDR3 length equals 14 residues. Trimming left V 2 bases short and J 3 bases short, with 8 bases between. The germline gives CDR1 SGDLS, CDR2 YYNGEE. CDR3 DNA: TGTGCCAGCAGCGTGCGACGGGACACCGGGGAGCTGTTTTTT. Its translation is CASSVRRDTGELFF.

This clone has a single count. This chain connects TRBV5-1 to TRBJ2-1, with D possibly matching TRBD1 (5 bases). Germline loops: CDR1 SGHRS, CDR2 YFSETQ. V lost 0 bases, J lost 6 bases, and 16 bases lay in between. There are 16 residues in the CDR3. The CDR3 loop reads CASSLEGRVGINEQFF. CDR3 nucleotides: TGCGCCAGCAGCTTGGAAGGCAGGGTAGGGATCAATGAGCAGTTCTTC.

The rearrangement joins TRBV5-5 to TRBJ1-4, with 7 bases lining up with TRBD1. Unmatched junction bases numbered 11, after V lost 7 bases and J lost 8 bases. CDR3 length: 14 amino acids. From germline, CDR1 is SGHKS and CDR2 YYEKEE (reference sequence). CDR3 sequence (DNA): TGTGCCAGCCAACCCTGGACAGGCGGAGAAAAACTGTTTTTT. This sequence encodes CASQPWTGGEKLFF.

The chain links TRBV2 to TRBJ2-1, with 10 bases aligning to TRBD2. This CDR3 is built from 16 residues. V lost 2 bases to trimming and J lost 2 bases; unmatched junction nucleotides: 3. Per germline, CDR1 SNHLY and CDR2 FYNNEI. CDR3 protein: CASSELGLAPYNEQFF. The CDR3 DNA is TGTGCCAGCAGTGAATTGGGACTAGCGCCCTACAATGAGCAGTTCTTC.

This chain links TRBV3-1 (or the pseudogene TRBV3-2) with TRBJ1-2; D gene unclear. Germline loops: CDR1 LGHDT, CDR2 YNNKEL (reference sequence). The CDR3 contains 16 residues. The V end lost 1 base, the J end lost 4 bases, and 16 bases lay between the germline ends. DNA for the CDR3: TGTGCCAGCAGCCAAGGAGGCGAGACTTATTTCTATGGCTACACCTTC. Residues: CASSQGGETYFYGYTF.

The rearrangement uses TRBV5-1 and TRBJ1-1; no clear D gene. V was cut by 4 bases and J by 0 bases, with 13 bases left in between. Germline CDR1 SGHRS, CDR2 YFSETQ. This CDR3 is built from 15 residues. The CDR3: CASSRAAGMNTEAFF. CDR3 coding DNA: TGCGCCAGCAGCCGAGCGGCAGGAATGAACACTGAAGCTTTCTTT.

J is TRBJ2-5 and V is TRBV13; 10 bases align to TRBD2. V shed 0 bases and J 5 bases; nucleotides not matched to a gene: 9. The CDR3 consists of 17 residues. Germline V lookup: CDR1 PRHDT, CDR2 FYEKMQ (reference sequence). CDR3 loop: CASSLGLSGGARETQYF. The CDR3 nucleotides read TGTGCCAGCAGCTTAGGCCTGAGCGGGGGGGCGCGTGAGACCCAGTACTTC. Looking up the rest from reference TRBV13 and TRBJ2-5 gives the full variable domain: AAGVIQSPRHLIKEKRETATLKCYPIPRHDTVYWYQQGPGQDPQFLISFYEKMQSDKGSIPDRFSAQQFSDYHSELNMSSLELGDSALYFCASSLGLSGGARETQYFGPGTRLLVL.

The CDR3: CASRLLAVGQDYSNQPQHF. The CDR3 region has the DNA TGTGCAAGTCGCTTACTAGCCGTGGGACAGGATTATAGCAATCAGCCCCAGCATTTT. The chain combines TRBV12-2 with TRBJ1-5; the table's D call TRBD1 went unverified against the DNA. TRBV12-2 is annotated as a pseudogene. The CDR3 runs 19 residues.

This chain uses TRBV7-9 with TRBJ1-2; TRBD1 matches 7 bases. There are 13 residues in the CDR3. With 4 bases clipped from V and 4 bases from J, the junction kept 3 bases outside the gene matches. CDR1 and CDR2 (germline): SEHNR, FQNEAQ (reference sequence). In DNA form, the CDR3 reads TGTGCCAGCAGCTCGGACAGGTTCTATGGCTACACCTTC. It codes for CASSSDRFYGYTF.

The CDR3 is CASKVVEGNLGEQYF. For the CDR3, the DNA is TGCGCCAGCAAAGTTGTGGAGGGGAATCTGGGCGAGCAGTACTTC. The chain is built from TRBV5-1 and TRBJ2-7; possible D gene TRBD2, 6 bases. The CDR3 runs to 15 residues. The germline gives CDR1 SGHRS, CDR2 YFSETQ. Trimming pared 6 bases from V and 6 bases from J, leaving 22 bases between.

V gene TRBV5-1 combines with J gene TRBJ1-3, with D perhaps matching TRBD1 (6 bases). Germline CDR1 is SGHRS and CDR2 is YFSETQ. The CDR3 is 15 residues long. The V and J ends lost 3 bases and 1 base respectively, with 11 bases between them. CDR3 loop: CASSSGGGSGNTIYF. The CDR3 DNA sequence: TGCGCCAGCAGCTCGGGAGGGGGATCTGGAAACACCATATATTTT.

The chain's CDR3 is CASSFGQTAKNIQYF. CDR3 coding DNA: TGTGCCAGCAGCTTTGGACAGACAGCCAAAAACATTCAGTACTTC. The genes are TRBV13 and TRBJ2-4, with D tentatively TRBD1 (6 bases). The V end lost 3 bases, the J end lost 0 bases, and 9 bases lay between the germline ends. There are 15 residues in the CDR3. Germline V gene lookup returns CDR1 PRHDT and CDR2 FYEKMQ (reference sequence).

V usage is TRBV5-1 and J usage is TRBJ2-1, with 8 bases lining up with TRBD2. This CDR3 is 18 amino acids long. With V trimmed by 1 base and J by 6 bases, 15 bases remained unmatched. The germline V gene encodes CDR1 SGHRS and CDR2 YFSETQ. The CDR3 DNA reads as TGCGCCAGCAGCTTGCCGAGGTTAGGAGCGGGAGCAGTCAATGAGCAGTTCTTC. Amino acid sequence: CASSLPRLGAGAVNEQFF. Full variable domain (outside the CDR3, taken from reference TRBV5-1 and TRBJ2-1): KAGVTQTPRYLIKTRGQQVTLSCSPISGHRSVSWYQQTPGQGLQFLFEYFSETQRNKGNFPGRFSGRQFSNSRSEMNVSTLELGDSALYLCASSLPRLGAGAVNEQFFGPGTRLTVL.

V usage is TRBV9 and J usage is TRBJ2-3; 10 bases agree with TRBD2. CDR1 is SGDLS, CDR2 YYNGEE, per germline. Trimming removed 3 bases from V and 3 bases from J; junction bases left unmatched: 7. CDR3 length: 16 residues. CDR3 bases: TGTGCCAGCAGCGCGGCCCTAGCGGGGGCAACAGATACGCAGTATTTT. Amino acid sequence: CASSAALAGATDTQYF.